Sequencing of this T cell receptor (beta chain) was carried out in a study of blood T cells in healthy people across ages. Overall study findings and caveats: Per million T cells, TCR beta diversity dropped about linearly as age rose.

Using a J-beta primer mix together with a sample-barcoded 5' primer, a second PCR was run for roughly 6 to 12 cycles. Every molecule of cDNA carried a tag from a template-switch adaptor with 12 random nucleotides. MiXCR was run by TCRdb on the 5' RACE reads, yielding one entry per CDR3 protein. This table holds 1.5 million to 2 million distinct CDR3 sequences, roughly 52% found once. Comment on this clonotype: Its specificity is not known.

This CDR3 contains 14 residues. The V gene end was trimmed by 6 bases and the J gene end by 2 bases; junction bases not matched to a gene: 5. Germline V gives CDR1 SQVTM, CDR2 ANQGSEA. The sample taken for sequencing was blood. This clonotype was obtained from a woman in her forties in good health. V is TRBV29-1 and J is TRBJ1-5; TRBD1 aligns across 9 bases. The CDR3 spells CSVSTGGGNQPQHF. The CDR3 nucleotides are TGCAGCGTCAGCACAGGGGGCGGCAATCAGCCCCAGCATTTT. Supplemented by reference TRBV29-1 and TRBJ1-5, the full variable domain reads SAVISQKPSRDICQRGTSLTIQCQVDSQVTMMFWYRQQPGQSLTLIATANQGSEATYESGFVIDKFPISRPNLTFSTLTVSNMSPEDSSIYLCSVSTGGGNQPQHFGDGTRLSIL.